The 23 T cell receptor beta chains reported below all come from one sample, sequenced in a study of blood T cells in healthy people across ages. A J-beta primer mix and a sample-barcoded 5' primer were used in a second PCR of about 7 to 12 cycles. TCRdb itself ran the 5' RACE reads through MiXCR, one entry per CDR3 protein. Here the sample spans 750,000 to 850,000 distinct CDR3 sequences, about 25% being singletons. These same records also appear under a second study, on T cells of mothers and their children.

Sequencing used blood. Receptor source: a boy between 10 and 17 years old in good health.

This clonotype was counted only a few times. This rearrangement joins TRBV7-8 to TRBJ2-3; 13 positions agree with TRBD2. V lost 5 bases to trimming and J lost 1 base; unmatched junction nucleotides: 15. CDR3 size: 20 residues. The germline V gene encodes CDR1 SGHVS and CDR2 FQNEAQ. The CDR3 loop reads CASSLDLPGLAGRRTDTQYF. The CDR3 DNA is TGTGCCAGCAGCCTCGACCTACCGGGACTAGCGGGGCGGCGCACAGATACGCAGTATTTT. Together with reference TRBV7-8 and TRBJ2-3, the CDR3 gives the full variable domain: GAGVSQSPRYKVAKRGQDVALRCDPISGHVSLFWYQQALGQGPEFLTYFQNEAQLDKSGLPSDRFFAERPEGSVSTLKIQRTQQEDSAVYLCASSLDLPGLAGRRTDTQYFGPGTRLTVL.

CDR3 loop: CASSLLMTSGSRIGEQYF. In DNA, the CDR3 is TGTGCCAGCAGTCTCCTCATGACTAGCGGGAGTCGAATTGGCGAGCAGTACTTC. The genes are TRBV28 and TRBJ2-7, with 12 bases fitting TRBD2. Germline CDR1 reads MDHEN; CDR2 reads SYDVKM. V lost 5 bases, J lost 6 bases, and 17 bases stayed unmatched. CDR3 length equals 18 residues.

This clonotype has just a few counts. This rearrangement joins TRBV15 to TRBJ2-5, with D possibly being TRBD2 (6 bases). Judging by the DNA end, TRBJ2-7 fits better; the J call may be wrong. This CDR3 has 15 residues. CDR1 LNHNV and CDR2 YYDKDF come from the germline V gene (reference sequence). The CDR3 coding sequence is TGTGCCACCAGCAGAGGAGCCGGGGGAACCTACGAGCAGTACTTC. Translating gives CATSRGAGGTYEQYF.

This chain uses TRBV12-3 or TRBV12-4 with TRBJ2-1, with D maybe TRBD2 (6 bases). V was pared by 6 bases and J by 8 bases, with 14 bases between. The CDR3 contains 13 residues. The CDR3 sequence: CASSGTPWDEQFF. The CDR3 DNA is TGTGCCAGCAGCGGGACTCCCTGGGATGAGCAGTTCTTC.

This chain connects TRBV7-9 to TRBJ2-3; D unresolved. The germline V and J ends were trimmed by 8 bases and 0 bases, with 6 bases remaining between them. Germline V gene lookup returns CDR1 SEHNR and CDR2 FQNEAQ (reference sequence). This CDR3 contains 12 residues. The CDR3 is CASGPSTDTQYF. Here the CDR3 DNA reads TGTGCCAGCGGACCTAGCACAGATACGCAGTATTTT.

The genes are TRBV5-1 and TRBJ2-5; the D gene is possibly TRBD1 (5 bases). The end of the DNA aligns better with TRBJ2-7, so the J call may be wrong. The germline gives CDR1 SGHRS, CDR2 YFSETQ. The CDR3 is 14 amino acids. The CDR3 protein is CASSLERQRYEQYF. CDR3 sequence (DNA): TGCGCCAGCAGCTTAGAGAGACAGAGGTACGAGCAGTACTTC.

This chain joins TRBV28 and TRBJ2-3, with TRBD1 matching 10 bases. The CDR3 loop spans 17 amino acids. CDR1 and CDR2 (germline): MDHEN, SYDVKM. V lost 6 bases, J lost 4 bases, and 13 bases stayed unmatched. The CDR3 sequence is CASSASGQGDRADTQYF. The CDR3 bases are TGTGCCAGCAGCGCATCTGGACAGGGGGATAGGGCAGATACGCAGTATTTT.

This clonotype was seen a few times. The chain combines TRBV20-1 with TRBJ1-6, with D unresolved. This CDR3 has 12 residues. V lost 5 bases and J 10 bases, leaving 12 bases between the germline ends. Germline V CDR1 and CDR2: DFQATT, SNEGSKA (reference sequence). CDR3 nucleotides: TGCAGTGCTGGACGAGTTGACTCACCCCTCCACTTT. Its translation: CSAGRVDSPLHF.

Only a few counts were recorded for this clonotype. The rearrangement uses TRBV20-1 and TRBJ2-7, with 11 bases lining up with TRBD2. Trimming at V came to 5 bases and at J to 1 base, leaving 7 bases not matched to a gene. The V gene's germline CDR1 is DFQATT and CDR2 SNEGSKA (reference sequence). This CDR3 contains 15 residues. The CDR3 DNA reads TGCAGTGCTGGCGAACTAGCGGGAGCATCCTACGAGCAGTACTTC. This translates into CSAGELAGASYEQYF.

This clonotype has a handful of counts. Written as DNA, the CDR3 is TGTGCCATCAGTGACCCGGGACAGGCGCCGGGTAACGAGCAGTACTTC. It translates to CAISDPGQAPGNEQYF. This chain connects TRBV10-3 to TRBJ2-7, with 8 bases fitting TRBD1. The CDR3 is made up of 16 amino acids. V was pared by 3 bases and J by 5 bases, with 12 bases of the junction left unmatched. Germline CDR1 is ENHRY and CDR2 is SYGVKD.

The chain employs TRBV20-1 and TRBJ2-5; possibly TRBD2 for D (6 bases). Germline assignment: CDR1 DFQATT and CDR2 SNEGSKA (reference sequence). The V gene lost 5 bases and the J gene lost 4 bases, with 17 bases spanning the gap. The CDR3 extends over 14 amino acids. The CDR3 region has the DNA TGCAGTGCTGTACGACTAGATCGACTAGAGACCCAGTACTTC. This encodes CSAVRLDRLETQYF.

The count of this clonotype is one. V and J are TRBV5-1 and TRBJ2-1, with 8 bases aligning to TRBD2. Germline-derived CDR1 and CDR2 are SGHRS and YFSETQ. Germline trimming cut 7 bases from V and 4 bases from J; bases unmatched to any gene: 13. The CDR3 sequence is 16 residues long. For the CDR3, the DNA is TGCGCCAGCCGTCCCTCGCTCGGGGGGGGATACAATGAGCAGTTCTTC. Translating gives CASRPSLGGGYNEQFF.

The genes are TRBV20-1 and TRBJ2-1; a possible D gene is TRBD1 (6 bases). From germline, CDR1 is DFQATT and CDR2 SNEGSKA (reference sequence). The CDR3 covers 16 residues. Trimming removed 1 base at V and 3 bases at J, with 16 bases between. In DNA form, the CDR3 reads TGCAGTGCTAGAGTCGGGACAAGCCCTCACTACAATGAGCAGTTCTTC. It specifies CSARVGTSPHYNEQFF.

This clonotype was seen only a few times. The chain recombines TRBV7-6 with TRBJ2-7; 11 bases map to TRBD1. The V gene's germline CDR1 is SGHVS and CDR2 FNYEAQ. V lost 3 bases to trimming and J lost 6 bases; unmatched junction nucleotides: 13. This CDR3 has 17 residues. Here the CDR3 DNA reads TGTGCCAGCAGCTTCGGACAGGGGGCTTTGTCCCTCTCCGAGCAGTACTTC. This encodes CASSFGQGALSLSEQYF.

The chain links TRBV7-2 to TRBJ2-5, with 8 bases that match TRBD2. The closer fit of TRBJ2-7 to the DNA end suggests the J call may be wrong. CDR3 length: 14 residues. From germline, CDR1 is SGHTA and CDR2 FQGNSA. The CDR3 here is CASSPTSGYYEQYF. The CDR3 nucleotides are TGTGCCAGCAGTCCCACTAGCGGCTACTACGAGCAGTACTTC.

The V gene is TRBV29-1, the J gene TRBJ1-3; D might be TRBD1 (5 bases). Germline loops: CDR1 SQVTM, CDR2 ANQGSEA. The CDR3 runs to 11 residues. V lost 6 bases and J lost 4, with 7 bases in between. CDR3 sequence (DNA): TGCAGCGTCGGGGGAGGAAACACCATATATTTT. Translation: CSVGGGNTIYF.

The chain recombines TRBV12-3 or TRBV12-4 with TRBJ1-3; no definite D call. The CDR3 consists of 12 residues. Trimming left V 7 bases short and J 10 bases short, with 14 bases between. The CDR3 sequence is CASMPADGTIYF. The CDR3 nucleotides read TGTGCCAGCATGCCGGCCGATGGGACCATATATTTT.

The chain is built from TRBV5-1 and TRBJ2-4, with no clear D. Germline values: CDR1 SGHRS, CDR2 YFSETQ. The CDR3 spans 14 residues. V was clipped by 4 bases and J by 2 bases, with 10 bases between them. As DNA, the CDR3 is TGCGCCAGCAGCCCCAGTTTGTCCAAAAACATTCAGTACTTC. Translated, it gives CASSPSLSKNIQYF.

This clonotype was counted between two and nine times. The CDR3 sequence: CASSISASASYEQYF. The CDR3, as DNA: TGTGCCAGTAGTATTTCGGCTAGCGCGTCCTACGAGCAGTACTTC. The rearrangement joins TRBV19 to TRBJ2-7; the D gene is possibly TRBD2 (6 bases). The CDR3 sequence is 15 residues long. V was pared by 3 bases and J by 1 base, with 13 bases between. Germline CDR1 LNHDA, CDR2 SQIVND (reference sequence).

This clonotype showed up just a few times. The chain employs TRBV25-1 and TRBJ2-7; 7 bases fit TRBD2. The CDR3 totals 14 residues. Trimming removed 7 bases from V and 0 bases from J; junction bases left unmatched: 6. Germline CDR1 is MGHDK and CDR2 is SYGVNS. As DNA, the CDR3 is TGTGCCAGCATGGGGCGGGGGAGCTCCTACGAGCAGTACTTC. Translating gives CASMGRGSSYEQYF.

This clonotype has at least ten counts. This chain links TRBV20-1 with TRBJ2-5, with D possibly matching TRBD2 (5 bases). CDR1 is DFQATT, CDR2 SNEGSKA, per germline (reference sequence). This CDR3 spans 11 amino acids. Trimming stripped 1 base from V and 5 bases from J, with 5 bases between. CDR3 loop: CSARAGETQYF. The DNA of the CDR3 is TGCAGTGCTAGAGCGGGGGAGACCCAGTACTTC.

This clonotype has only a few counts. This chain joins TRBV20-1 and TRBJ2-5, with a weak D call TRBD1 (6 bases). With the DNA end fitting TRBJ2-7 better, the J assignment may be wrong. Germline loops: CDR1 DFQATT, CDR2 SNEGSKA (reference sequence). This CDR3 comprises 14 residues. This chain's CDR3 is CSAMDSPSSYEQYF. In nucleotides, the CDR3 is TGCAGTGCAATGGACAGCCCCTCCTCCTACGAGCAGTACTTC.

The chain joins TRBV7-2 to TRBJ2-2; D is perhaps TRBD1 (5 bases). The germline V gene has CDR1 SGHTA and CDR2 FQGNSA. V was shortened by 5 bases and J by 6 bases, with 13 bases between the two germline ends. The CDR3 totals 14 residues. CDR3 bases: TGTGCCAGCAGCCCCCAGGGTAATGCCGGGGAGCTGTTTTTT. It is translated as CASSPQGNAGELFF.